A single T cell receptor (beta chain) is shown here with its context. Its specificity is not known. The germline gives CDR1 SEHNR, CDR2 FQNEAQ (reference sequence). J was trimmed by 0 bases and V by 1 base; bases with no gene match: 5. The CDR3 runs to 17 residues. This entry is derived from a study of CD8 T cells in Susac syndrome. A quantity of about 0.5 to 1 ug RNA underwent reverse transcription using random hexamers. TCR beta CDR3 was amplified by immunoSEQ multiplex PCR. This amplification extended across 54 Vbeta and 13 Jbeta segments. Via MiXCR, TCRdb re-called the immunoSEQ multiplex PCR reads, giving one row per CDR3 protein. Of a few hundred thousand distinct CDR3 sequences detected, around 90% appear once; the ten largest clones hold 0.06% to 0.075%. General study findings and limits: In its TCR sequencing and HLA analysis, the study acknowledged that the number of individuals was relatively small.

This chain uses TRBV7-9 with TRBJ2-1, with 8 bases identical to TRBD2. Sequencing used CD4+ T cells from PBMCs. The sequence was collected from a human donor with multiple sclerosis. The CDR3 sequence: CASSLVAREASYNEQFF. The CDR3, as DNA: TGTGCCAGCAGCTTAGTGGCGCGGGAGGCCTCCTACAATGAGCAGTTCTTC.